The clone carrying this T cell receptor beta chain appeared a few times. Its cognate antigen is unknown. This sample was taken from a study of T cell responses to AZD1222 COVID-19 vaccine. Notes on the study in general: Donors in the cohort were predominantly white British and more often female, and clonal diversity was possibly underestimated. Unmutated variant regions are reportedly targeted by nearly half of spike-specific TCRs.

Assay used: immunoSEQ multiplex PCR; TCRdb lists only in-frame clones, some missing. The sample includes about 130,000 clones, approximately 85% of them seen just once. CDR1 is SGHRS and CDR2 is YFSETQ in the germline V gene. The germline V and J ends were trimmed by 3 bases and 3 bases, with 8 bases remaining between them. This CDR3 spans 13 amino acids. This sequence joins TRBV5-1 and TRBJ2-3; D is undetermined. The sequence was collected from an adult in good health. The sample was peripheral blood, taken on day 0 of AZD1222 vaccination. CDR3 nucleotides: TGCGCCAGCAGCTCCCAAAATACAGATACGCAGTATTTT. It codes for CASSSQNTDTQYF.